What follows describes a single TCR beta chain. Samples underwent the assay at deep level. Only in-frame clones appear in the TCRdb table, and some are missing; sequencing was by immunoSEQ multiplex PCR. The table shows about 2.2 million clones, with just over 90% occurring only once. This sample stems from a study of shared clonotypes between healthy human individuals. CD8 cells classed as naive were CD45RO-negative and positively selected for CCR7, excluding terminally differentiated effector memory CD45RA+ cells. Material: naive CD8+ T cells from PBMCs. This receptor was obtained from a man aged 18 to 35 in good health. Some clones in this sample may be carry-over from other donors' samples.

CDR3 nucleotides: TGTGCCAGCAGCTCGACAGGGGTTAGGACCTACGAGCAGTACTTC. It codes for CASSSTGVRTYEQYF. The rearrangement joins TRBV13 to TRBJ2-7; 8 bases are shared with TRBD1. This CDR3 contains 15 residues. Trimming took 4 bases from V and 2 from J; bases not matched to a gene: 7. Germline loops: CDR1 PRHDT, CDR2 FYEKMQ (reference sequence).